The 25 T cell receptor beta chains below come from one sample, sequenced in a study of early stage breast cancer tumors. Profiled with immunoSEQ multiplex PCR; TCRdb holds only in-frame clones, not every one. The sample records 40,000 to 60,000 clones, approximately 83% being singletons. Sequenced sample: blood. Receptors were obtained from a person aged 45-60 years with breast cancer.

The V and J genes are TRBV6-5 and TRBJ2-1; either TRBD1 or TRBD2 may fit D (5 bases each). V was shortened by 4 bases and J by 6 bases, with 13 bases between the two germline ends. The CDR3 consists of 14 residues. Germline lookup yields CDR1 MNHEY and CDR2 SVGAGI. The DNA of the CDR3 is TGTGCCAGCAGTTCGCCTGGGGGACGCAATGAGCAGTTCTTC. Residues: CASSSPGGRNEQFF.

V is TRBV10-3 and J is TRBJ2-7, with 10 bases aligning to TRBD2. CDR3 length equals 14 residues. The germline V gene encodes CDR1 ENHRY and CDR2 SYGVKD. V was clipped by 4 bases and J by 2 bases; unmatched bases: 2. This CDR3 reads CAISGTSGTYEQYF. In DNA form, the CDR3 reads TGTGCCATCAGTGGGACTAGCGGAACCTACGAGCAGTACTTC.

The chain couples TRBV13 to TRBJ2-7; 9 bases match TRBD1. CDR1 and CDR2 from the germline V gene are PRHDT and FYEKMQ (reference sequence). The J segment lost 3 bases and the V segment lost 5 bases, leaving 5 bases of the junction unmatched. This CDR3 spans 14 amino acids. The CDR3 nucleotides read TGTGCCAGCAGCCCCGCGGACAGGGGCTACGAGCAGTACTTC. Translation: CASSPADRGYEQYF.

The chain combines TRBV10-2 with TRBJ1-6; no clear D gene. Germline lookup yields CDR1 WSHSY and CDR2 SAAADI. There are 14 residues in the CDR3. V lost 8 bases and J lost 5, with 13 bases in between. The CDR3 here is CASATGPDNSPLHF. The CDR3 DNA follows: TGCGCCAGCGCGACCGGACCTGATAATTCACCCCTCCACTTT.

This clone came up once. The J gene is TRBJ1-1, the V gene TRBV2, with D uncertain. Germline loops: CDR1 SNHLY, CDR2 FYNNEI. Trimming cost V 7 bases and J 6 bases, with 15 bases left between them. There are 13 residues in the CDR3. The CDR3 sequence is CASTRLGTAEAFF. CDR3 in DNA: TGTGCCAGCACCCGCCTAGGTACCGCTGAAGCTTTCTTT.

The chain uses TRBV5-1 and TRBJ2-1, with 15 positions matching TRBD2. After removal of 4 bases from V and 1 base from J, the junction contained 9 bases not matched to a gene. The length of the CDR3 is 19 residues. Germline CDR1 SGHRS, CDR2 YFSETQ. The CDR3 protein is CASSDSGLAGGQSYNEQFF. In nucleotides, the CDR3 is TGCGCCAGCAGCGATTCGGGACTAGCGGGGGGCCAATCCTACAATGAGCAGTTCTTC.

The chain is built from TRBV7-9 and TRBJ1-5; 11 bases are shared with TRBD1. This CDR3 has 15 amino acids. Germline V gene data show CDR1 as SEHNR and CDR2 as FQNEAQ (reference sequence). V lost 4 bases to trimming and J lost 6 bases; unmatched junction nucleotides: 5. CDR3 nucleotides: TGTGCCAGCAGCTCTGGACAGGGGGCAGGTCAGCCCCAGCATTTT. Its protein product is CASSSGQGAGQPQHF.

CDR3 residues: CASSLGGSTVTDTQYF. The CDR3 DNA sequence: TGTGCCAGCAGCTTAGGCGGCAGCACCGTCACAGATACGCAGTATTTT. The rearrangement uses TRBV7-8 and TRBJ2-3; D is unresolved. The CDR3 has 16 amino acids. CDR1 is SGHVS and CDR2 is FQNEAQ in the germline V gene. Trimming removed 1 base at V and 2 bases at J, with 13 bases between. Looking up the rest from reference TRBV7-8 and TRBJ2-3 gives the full variable domain: GAGVSQSPRYKVAKRGQDVALRCDPISGHVSLFWYQQALGQGPEFLTYFQNEAQLDKSGLPSDRFFAERPEGSVSTLKIQRTQQEDSAVYLCASSLGGSTVTDTQYFGPGTRLTVL.

The J gene is TRBJ2-1, the V gene TRBV5-4, with 11 bases that match TRBD1. The junction had 4 bases not matched to a gene; V was cut back by 4 bases and J by 4 bases. The CDR3 is made up of 15 amino acids. The V gene's germline CDR1 is SGHNT and CDR2 YYREEE (reference sequence). Here the CDR3 reads CASSRDRGAYNEQFF. The CDR3 DNA sequence: TGTGCCAGCAGCCGGGACAGGGGGGCGTACAATGAGCAGTTCTTC.

This chain joins TRBV29-1 and TRBJ2-5; D is tentatively TRBD1 or TRBD2 (5 bases each). Trimming removed 5 bases from V and 5 bases from J, with 15 bases in between. The CDR3 sequence is 13 residues long. Germline CDR1 and CDR2: SQVTM and ANQGSEA. In DNA, the CDR3 is TGCAGCGTTCGTCCAGGGTGGGGGGAGACCCAGTACTTC. Translating gives CSVRPGWGETQYF.

This chain uses TRBV5-1 with TRBJ2-1; TRBD2 matches at 9 bases. The J segment lost 9 bases and the V segment lost 0 bases, leaving 13 bases of the junction unmatched. The CDR3 loop spans 17 amino acids. The germline V gene has CDR1 SGHRS and CDR2 YFSETQ. The CDR3 loop is CASSLGVAAARGGEQFF. CDR3 in DNA: TGCGCCAGCAGCTTGGGAGTAGCGGCCGCGCGGGGGGGTGAGCAGTTCTTC.

This sequence joins TRBV18 and TRBJ1-4; D not resolved. The CDR3 consists of 13 residues. Between the trimmed V and J ends, which lost 3 bases and 6 bases, there was a span of 8 bases. CDR1 is KGHSH, CDR2 LQKENI, per germline. CDR3 sequence reads: CASSPRADEKLFF. DNA of the CDR3: TGTGCCAGCTCACCTAGGGCGGATGAAAAACTGTTTTTT.

V is TRBV27 and J is TRBJ1-2, with D unclear. This CDR3 comprises 11 residues. V was shortened by 8 bases and J by 5 bases, with 9 bases between the two germline ends. Per germline, CDR1 MNHEY and CDR2 SMNVEV (reference sequence). The CDR3 region is CASGDGYGYTF. The CDR3 coding sequence is TGTGCCAGCGGAGACGGGTATGGCTACACCTTC.

This clone was seen only once. The rearrangement links TRBV5-1 to TRBJ2-7, with 11 bases that match TRBD1. After removal of 3 bases from V and 7 bases from J, the junction contained 12 bases not matched to a gene. The germline CDR1 and CDR2 sequences are SGHRS and YFSETQ. The CDR3 contains 16 residues. The CDR3 protein is CASSSTGTGGSGEQYF. The CDR3 nucleotides read TGCGCCAGCAGCTCAACCGGGACAGGGGGTTCGGGGGAGCAGTACTTC.

This sequence joins TRBV6-4 and TRBJ2-3; D is undetermined. The germline gives CDR1 MRHNA, CDR2 SNTAGT. The CDR3 sequence is 13 residues long. The germline V and J ends were trimmed by 4 bases and 6 bases, with 11 bases remaining between them. The CDR3, as DNA: TGTGCCAGCAGTGTAAGGAGTGCGGATACGCAGTATTTT. Translating gives CASSVRSADTQYF.

The chain carries TRBV29-1 and TRBJ2-3; no clear D gene. The CDR3 contains 15 residues. The germline CDR1 and CDR2 sequences are SQVTM and ANQGSEA. V was shortened by 4 bases and J by 4 bases, with 18 bases between the two germline ends. This CDR3 is CSVATLGQYPDTQYF. The DNA for the CDR3 is TGCAGCGTTGCTACTCTGGGCCAATACCCAGATACGCAGTATTTT.

The chain couples TRBV18 to TRBJ1-5; D perhaps matches TRBD1 (5 bases). Trimming took 1 base from V and 1 from J, leaving 14 bases between them. The CDR3 runs 17 residues. Germline V lookup: CDR1 KGHSH, CDR2 LQKENI. CDR3: CASSPLSLGDSNQPQHF. CDR3 nucleotide sequence: TGTGCCAGCTCACCACTGTCTCTCGGGGACAGCAATCAGCCCCAGCATTTT.

This sequence joins TRBV6-6 and TRBJ2-1, with D perhaps assigned TRBD1 or TRBD2 (5 bases each). The CDR3 consists of 14 residues. Trimming removed 6 bases from V and 5 bases from J, with 14 bases in between. Germline CDR1 and CDR2: MNHNY and SVGAGI (reference sequence). This CDR3 is CASRPEGPHNEQFF. CDR3 nucleotide sequence: TGTGCCAGCAGGCCCGAGGGGCCGCACAATGAGCAGTTCTTC.

The chain carries TRBV7-9 and TRBJ2-7, with D uncertain. This CDR3 contains 13 residues. V dropped 1 base and J dropped 7 bases, with 11 bases sitting between them. Germline values: CDR1 SEHNR, CDR2 FQNEAQ (reference sequence). CDR3 DNA: TGTGCCAGCAGCTTAGTAGGCAGCGTGGAGCAGTACTTC. Translating it yields CASSLVGSVEQYF. The entire variable domain, with the rest obtained from reference TRBV7-9 and TRBJ2-7, is as follows: DTGVSQNPRHKITKRGQNVTFRCDPISEHNRLYWYRQTLGQGPEFLTYFQNEAQLEKSRLLSDRFSAERPKGSFSTLEIQRTEQGDSAMYLCASSLVGSVEQYFGPGTRLTVT.

The CDR3 DNA reads as TGCGCCAGCAGCCAAGAGATTGTTTGGGGGGGGCGGGAGACCCAGTACTTC. Translating gives CASSQEIVWGGRETQYF. The chain combines TRBV4-1 with TRBJ2-5, with a possible D match to TRBD2 (7 bases). CDR1 MGHRA and CDR2 YSYEKL come from the germline V gene. V lost 0 bases, J lost 5 bases, and 19 bases lay in between. This CDR3 contains 17 residues.

The gene calls are TRBV14 and TRBJ1-4; no definite D call. Per the germline V gene, CDR1 is SGHDN and CDR2 is FVKESK. The CDR3 is made up of 13 amino acids. With 0 bases removed from V and 10 bases from J, the gap between germline ends came to 9 bases. CDR3 coding DNA: TGTGCCAGCAGCCAAGATCCGCGGGGAAAACTGTTTTTT. Translation gives CASSQDPRGKLFF.

The chain recombines TRBV28 with TRBJ1-6; D not certain. Trimming left V 5 bases short and J 2 bases short, with 10 bases between. Germline-derived CDR1 and CDR2 are MDHEN and SYDVKM. The CDR3 is 15 residues long. CDR3 bases: TGTGCCAGCAGTAGGATTGAAGCCTATAATTCACCCCTCCACTTT. Its protein is CASSRIEAYNSPLHF.

The chain combines TRBV7-2 with TRBJ1-3; 8 bases align to TRBD1. The V gene's germline CDR1 is SGHTA and CDR2 FQGNSA. CDR3 size: 15 residues. With V trimmed by 5 bases and J by 1 base, 4 bases remained unmatched. The CDR3 here is CASSKDRVSGNTIYF. In nucleotides, the CDR3 is TGTGCCAGCAGCAAGGACAGGGTGTCTGGAAACACCATATATTTT.

The chain is built from TRBV7-2 and TRBJ1-5; D may be TRBD1 (5 bases). CDR3 size: 15 residues. V was shortened by 0 bases and J by 3 bases, with 9 bases between the two germline ends. Germline CDR1 and CDR2: SGHTA and FQGNSA. CDR3: CASSLAQGTNQPQHF. The CDR3 region has the DNA TGTGCCAGCAGCTTAGCCCAGGGCACCAATCAGCCCCAGCATTTT. Variable domain in full (rest from reference TRBV7-2 and TRBJ1-5): GAGVSQSPSNKVTEKGKDVELRCDPISGHTALYWYRQSLGQGLEFLIYFQGNSAPDKSGLPSDRFSAERTGGSVSTLTIQRTQQEDSAVYLCASSLAQGTNQPQHFGDGTRLSIL.

As concerns this clone: Other DNA sequences from this sample encode an identical CDR3 as well. CDR3 in amino acids: CASSLGDRGRETQYF. The CDR3 bases are TGCGCCAGCAGCTTGGGGGATAGGGGGCGAGAGACCCAGTACTTC. The V and J genes are TRBV5-1 and TRBJ2-5, with TRBD1 identical over 7 bases. Germline V gives CDR1 SGHRS, CDR2 YFSETQ. The CDR3 spans 15 residues. V shed 0 bases and J 4 bases; nucleotides not matched to a gene: 6.